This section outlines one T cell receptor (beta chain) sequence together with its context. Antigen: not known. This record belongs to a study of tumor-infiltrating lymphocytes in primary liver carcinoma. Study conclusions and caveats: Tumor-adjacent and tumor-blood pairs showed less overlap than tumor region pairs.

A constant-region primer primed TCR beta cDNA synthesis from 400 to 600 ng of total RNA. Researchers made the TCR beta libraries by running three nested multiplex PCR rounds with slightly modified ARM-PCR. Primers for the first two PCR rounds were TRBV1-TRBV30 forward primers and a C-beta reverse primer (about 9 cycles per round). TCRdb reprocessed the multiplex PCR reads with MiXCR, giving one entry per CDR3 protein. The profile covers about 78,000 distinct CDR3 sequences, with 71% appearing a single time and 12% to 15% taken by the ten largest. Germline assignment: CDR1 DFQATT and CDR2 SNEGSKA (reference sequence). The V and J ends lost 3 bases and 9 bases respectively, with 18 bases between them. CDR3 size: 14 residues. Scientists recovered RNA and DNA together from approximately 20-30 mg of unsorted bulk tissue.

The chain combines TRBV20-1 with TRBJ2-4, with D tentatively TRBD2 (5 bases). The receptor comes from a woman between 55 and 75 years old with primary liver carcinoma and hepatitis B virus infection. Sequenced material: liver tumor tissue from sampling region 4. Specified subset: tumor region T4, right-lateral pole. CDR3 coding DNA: TGCAGTGCTAGCGCGGCTAGCCCCCCCTGCATTCAGTACTTC. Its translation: CSASAASPPCIQYF.